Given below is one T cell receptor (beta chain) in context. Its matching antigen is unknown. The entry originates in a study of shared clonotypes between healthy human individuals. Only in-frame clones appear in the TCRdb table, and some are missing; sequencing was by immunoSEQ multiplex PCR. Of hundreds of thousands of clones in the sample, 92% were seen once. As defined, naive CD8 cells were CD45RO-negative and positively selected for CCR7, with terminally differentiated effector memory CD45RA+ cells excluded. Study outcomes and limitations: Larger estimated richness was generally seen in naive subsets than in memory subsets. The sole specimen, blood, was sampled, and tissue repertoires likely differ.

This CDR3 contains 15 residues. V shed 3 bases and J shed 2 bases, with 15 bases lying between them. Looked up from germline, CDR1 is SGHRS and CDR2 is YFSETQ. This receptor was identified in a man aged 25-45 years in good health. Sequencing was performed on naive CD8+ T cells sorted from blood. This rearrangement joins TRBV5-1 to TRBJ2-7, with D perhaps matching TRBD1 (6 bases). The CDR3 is CASSWGLVYPYEQYF. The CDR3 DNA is TGCGCCAGCAGCTGGGGGCTGGTTTATCCCTACGAGCAGTACTTC.